This is a list of T cell receptor beta chains from one sample in a study of response to subunit inactivated influenza vaccine. TCRdb re-called the RT-PCR reads through MiXCR, storing one row per CDR3 protein. The sample holds 500,000 to 600,000 distinct CDR3 sequences; approximately 15% are singletons and the top ten take roughly 10%. The specimen comprised PBMCs from blood, sampled approximately 12 days after vaccination. All receptors come from a man aged 50 to 60 who received an inactivated influenza vaccine. Both conserved end residues are part of each CDR3. The D gene is left open where the match is weak. A clone size is listed for some rows: how often the clone was seen (once, few, many), or a class if it is expanded.

J | size | D | V | CDR3 | DNA
TRBJ2-2 | . | TRBD1 | TRBV29-1 | CSAGTGWDTGELFF | TGCAGCGCCGGGACAGGGTGGGACACCGGGGAGCTGTTTTTT
TRBJ2-3 | . | . | TRBV7-2 | CASSGTSTSTDTQYF | TGTGCCAGCAGCGGAACATCGACTAGCACAGATACGCAGTATTTT
TRBJ2-3 | few | TRBD2 | TRBV10-2 | CASRMTSGSTDTQYF | TGCGCCAGCAGAATGACTAGCGGGAGCACAGATACGCAGTATTTT
TRBJ2-5 | many | TRBD1 | TRBV10-3 | CAISDTQTGKWETQYF | TGTGCCATCAGTGATACCCAGACAGGGAAGTGGGAGACCCAGTACTTC
TRBJ2-1 | few | TRBD2 | TRBV12-3/TRBV12-4 | CASSNSGGSSYNEQFF | TGTGCCAGCAGTAATAGCGGGGGGAGCTCCTACAATGAGCAGTTCTTC
TRBJ2-1 | . | TRBD2 | TRBV7-6 | CASSLFAGGLFF | TGTGCCAGCAGCTTATTCGCGGGAGGGCTGTTCTTC
TRBJ2-5 | . | TRBD2 | TRBV5-5 | CASSLGTSGKETQYF | TGTGCCAGCAGCCTAGGGACTAGCGGTAAAGAGACCCAGTACTTC
TRBJ1-6 | . | . | TRBV11-1 | CASSHRADSPLHF | TGTGCCAGCAGCCACAGGGCTGATTCACCCCTCCACTTT
TRBJ2-5 | . | . | TRBV6-5 | CASSYSIRVQETQYF | TGTGCCAGCAGTTACTCAATCAGGGTCCAAGAGACCCAGTACTTC
TRBJ2-1 | many | . | TRBV5-1 | CASSWQGYNEQFF | TGCGCCAGCAGCTGGCAGGGTTACAATGAGCAGTTCTTC
TRBJ1-6 | few | . | TRBV12-3/TRBV12-4 | CASSPGVRLASPLHF | TGTGCCAGCAGTCCCGGAGTTAGGCTTGCATCACCCCTCCACTTT
TRBJ1-5 | many | . | TRBV24-1 | CATSRYGGPNQPQHF | TGTGCCACCAGCCGATACGGGGGGCCCAATCAGCCCCAGCATTTT
TRBJ2-2 | many | . | TRBV12-3/TRBV12-4 | CASSLAGLNTGELFF | TGCGCCAGCAGCTTGGCGGGGCTGAACACCGGGGAGCTGTTTTTT
TRBJ2-2 | few | . | TRBV11-2 | CASSLVAGTNTGELFF | TGTGCCAGCAGCTTAGTGGCAGGGACGAACACCGGGGAGCTGTTTTTT
TRBJ2-1 | . | . | TRBV20-1 | CSARDQVRRPNEQFF | TGCAGTGCTAGAGATCAGGTCCGACGTCCCAATGAGCAGTTCTTC
TRBJ2-5 | few | TRBD1 | TRBV4-1 | CASSRAWDRQETQYF | TGCGCCAGCAGCAGGGCTTGGGACAGACAAGAGACCCAGTACTTC
TRBJ2-1 | . | . | TRBV6-1 | CASSVLLPYNEQFF | TGTGCCAGCAGTGTCCTACTTCCCTACAATGAGCAGTTCTTC
TRBJ2-2 | . | . | TRBV12-3/TRBV12-4 | CASSFTEGSGELFF | TGTGCCAGCAGTTTTACCGAGGGGTCCGGGGAGCTGTTTTTT
TRBJ2-5 | few | TRBD1 | TRBV12-3/TRBV12-4 | CASKPTGQETQYF | TGTGCCAGCAAGCCGACAGGGCAAGAGACCCAGTACTTC
TRBJ2-5 | . | . | TRBV29-1 | CSVDHYETQYF | TGCAGCGTTGATCACTACGAGACCCAGTACTTC
TRBJ2-7 | . | TRBD2 | TRBV7-9 | CASSLGRSGGYEQYF | TGTGCCAGCAGCTTGGGTCGTAGCGGGGGCTACGAGCAGTACTTC
TRBJ2-1 | . | . | TRBV4-1 | CASSHHDNEQFF | TGCGCCAGCAGCCATCACGACAATGAGCAGTTCTTC
TRBJ2-7 | . | TRBD1 | TRBV6-1 | CASRGGQGGSYEQYF | TGTGCCAGCAGAGGGGGACAGGGGGGGTCCTACGAGCAGTACTTC
TRBJ2-1 | many | . | TRBV5-1 | CASSRPRAGLSYNEQFF | TGCGCCAGCAGCCGGCCTAGGGCGGGTCTCTCCTACAATGAGCAGTTCTTC
TRBJ2-2 | . | TRBD1 | TRBV4-3 | CASSPNTGATGELFF | TGCGCCAGCAGCCCAAACACAGGGGCCACCGGGGAGCTGTTTTTT
TRBJ2-7 | . | TRBD1 | TRBV5-1 | CASSLDPGTGAYEQYF | TGCGCCAGCAGCTTGGACCCCGGGACAGGGGCCTACGAGCAGTACTTC
TRBJ2-3 | . | TRBD2 | TRBV7-9 | CASSLTSGERDTQYF | TGTGCCAGCAGCCTTACTAGCGGGGAGAGAGATACGCAGTATTTT
TRBJ2-7 | few | . | TRBV7-8 | CASSLTGFSTYEQYF | TGTGCCAGCAGCTTAACAGGGTTCTCAACCTACGAGCAGTACTTC
TRBJ1-3 | . | TRBD1 | TRBV7-2 | CASSSSQGFGNTIYF | TGTGCCAGCAGCTCCTCACAGGGGTTTGGAAACACCATATATTTT
TRBJ2-7 | . | TRBD1 | TRBV10-3 | CAISGGAGGDEQYF | TGTGCCATCAGTGGGGGGGCAGGGGGCGACGAGCAGTACTTC
TRBJ1-5 | few | . | TRBV6-6 | CASSRSFNQPQHF | TGTGCCAGCAGTAGGTCGTTCAATCAGCCCCAGCATTTT
TRBJ1-4 | . | . | TRBV20-1 | CSATGQNEKLFF | TGCAGTGCCACCGGACAGAATGAAAAACTGTTTTTT
TRBJ2-5 | . | . | TRBV12-3/TRBV12-4 | CASSLGILDGGETQYF | TGTGCCAGCAGTTTGGGTATTTTGGACGGCGGAGAGACCCAGTACTTC
TRBJ2-2 | . | . | TRBV10-3 | CAIGPGELFF | TGTGCCATCGGTCCCGGGGAGCTGTTTTTT
TRBJ2-7 | few | TRBD1 | TRBV7-9 | CASSLLGQGPYEQYF | TGTGCCAGCAGCCTTCTGGGACAGGGCCCCTACGAGCAGTACTTC
TRBJ2-5 | . | TRBD2 | TRBV5-1 | CASRRFSGGTLQETQYF | TGCGCCAGCAGACGGTTTTCGGGAGGAACCCTCCAAGAGACCCAGTACTTC
TRBJ1-5 | many | . | TRBV12-3/TRBV12-4 | CASSLVGAPSGQPQHF | TGTGCCAGCAGTTTAGTCGGGGCGCCCTCGGGGCAGCCCCAGCATTTT
TRBJ1-4 | few | TRBD1 | TRBV4-3 | CASSRQGPTNEKLFF | TGCGCCAGCAGCCGACAGGGCCCAACTAATGAAAAACTGTTTTTT
TRBJ1-5 | few | TRBD1 | TRBV20-1 | CSAREITGAIENQPQHF | TGCAGTGCTAGAGAGATTACAGGGGCCATTGAAAATCAGCCCCAGCATTTT
TRBJ1-4 | . | . | TRBV7-9 | CASSFTGGATNEKLFF | TGTGCCAGCAGCTTCACAGGCGGAGCAACTAATGAAAAACTGTTTTTT
TRBJ2-2 | few | TRBD2 | TRBV5-1 | CASSLPASGLAGELFF | TGCGCCAGCAGCTTGCCGGCTAGCGGGTTGGCCGGGGAGCTGTTTTTT
TRBJ2-7 | few | . | TRBV24-1 | CATSESGSYEQYF | TGTGCCACCAGTGAGTCAGGGAGCTACGAGCAGTACTTC
TRBJ2-2 | . | . | TRBV5-1 | CASSSLSGTDTGELFF | TGCGCCAGCAGCTCTCTTTCAGGGACGGACACCGGGGAGCTGTTTTTT
TRBJ2-5 | many | . | TRBV6-2/TRBV6-3 | CASRKSGLVGRYQETQYF | TGTGCCAGCAGAAAGTCCGGACTCGTGGGGAGGTACCAAGAGACCCAGTACTTC
TRBJ2-7 | few | TRBD2 | TRBV29-1 | CSVEGLADSYEQYF | TGCAGCGTTGAAGGTCTAGCGGACTCTTACGAGCAGTACTTC
TRBJ2-7 | many | . | TRBV5-1 | CASSSTLGGPYEQYF | TGCGCCAGCAGCTCAACATTGGGGGGCCCCTACGAGCAGTACTTC
TRBJ1-1 | . | . | TRBV4-3 | CASSQEMAGTEAFF | TGCGCCAGCAGCCAAGAAATGGCCGGGACTGAAGCTTTCTTT
TRBJ1-2 | few | TRBD1 | TRBV6-2/TRBV6-3 | CASSNRQGDGYTF | TGTGCCAGCAGTAACCGACAGGGAGATGGCTACACCTTC
TRBJ1-1 | few | . | TRBV5-1 | CASSLDLSPEAFF | TGCGCCAGCAGCTTGGACCTTTCCCCTGAAGCTTTCTTT
TRBJ1-5 | few | . | TRBV6-2/TRBV6-3 | CASRTGSISNQPQHF | TGTGCCAGCCGAACGGGGAGTATTAGCAATCAGCCCCAGCATTTT
TRBJ2-5 | once | . | TRBV10-3 | CAISEDGETQYF | TGTGCCATCAGTGAGGACGGGGAGACCCAGTACTTC
TRBJ2-3 | . | TRBD2 | TRBV4-3 | CASSPETSYRDTQYF | TGCGCCAGCAGCCCCGAGACTAGCTATAGAGATACGCAGTATTTT
TRBJ2-2 | many | . | TRBV24-1 | CATSDGGGPGELFF | TGTGCCACCAGTGATGGTGGGGGGCCCGGGGAGCTGTTTTTT